This T cell receptor (beta chain) was obtained from a study of T-cell reconstitution after alpha-beta-depleted transplantation in children. Library preparation (for TCRbeta) was performed with unique molecular identifiers. TCRdb reprocessed the PCR reads with MiXCR, giving one entry per CDR3 protein. Counted here are 500,000 to 600,000 distinct CDR3 sequences, 20% to 30% occurring once; the ten biggest clones make up less than 40%. Germline V gives CDR1 SGHRS, CDR2 YFSETQ. The CDR3 runs to 12 residues. Trimming took 4 bases from V and 6 from J, leaving 7 bases between them. As to this clonotype: Its antigen is unknown.

Study-wide points: Several hundred graft clones that had expanded were reportedly the source of alpha-beta T cells about two months after transplant.

This specimen was PBMCs, taken before TCRalphabeta/CD19-depleted stem cell transplant. This rearrangement joins TRBV5-1 to TRBJ2-2; D not certain. The source is a boy in the first two years of life with Wiskott-Aldrich syndrome, due to receive a stem cell transplant. The CDR3: CASSVRPGELFF. DNA of the CDR3: TGCGCCAGCAGCGTCCGACCCGGGGAGCTGTTTTTT.